The rows below give T cell receptor beta chains drawn from one sample of a study of response to subunit inactivated influenza vaccine. TCRdb fed the RT-PCR reads into MiXCR, producing one record per CDR3 protein. Of 630,000 or so distinct CDR3 sequences listed, 15% to 18% are singletons. This material consisted of PBMCs from blood, taken approximately 12 days after vaccination. Receptors were obtained from a man aged 50 to 60 who received an inactivated influenza vaccine. The CDR3 runs from the conserved cysteine through the conserved F or W. Each record gives: CDR3 protein, CDR3 DNA, D gene, CDR3 length, clone size, V gene, J gene. The D gene is left open where the match is weak. The size of a clone is reported for some rows only, either as once, few or many, or as a class for expanded clones.

CDR3aa: CASSQGTSGGHEQFF
CDR3nt: TGTGCCAGCAGCCAAGGGACTAGCGGGGGGCATGAGCAGTTCTTC
d_gene: TRBD2
len: 15
abundance: many
v_gene: TRBV4-2
j_gene: TRBJ2-1

CDR3aa: CSAKDRVFSYEQYF
CDR3nt: TGCAGTGCCAAGGACAGGGTGTTCTCCTACGAGCAGTACTTC
d_gene: TRBD1
len: 14
abundance: few
v_gene: TRBV20-1
j_gene: TRBJ2-7

CDR3aa: CSARMVGSDQPQHF
CDR3nt: TGCAGTGCTAGGATGGTTGGGTCGGACCAGCCCCAGCATTTT
d_gene: -
len: 14
abundance: -
v_gene: TRBV20-1
j_gene: TRBJ1-5

CDR3aa: CASGIKGEYNEQFF
CDR3nt: TGTGCCAGCGGGATAAAGGGGGAGTACAATGAGCAGTTCTTC
d_gene: -
len: 14
abundance: few
v_gene: TRBV3-1
j_gene: TRBJ2-1

CDR3aa: CASSQHREYGELFF
CDR3nt: TGCGCCAGCAGCCAACACAGGGAGTACGGGGAGCTGTTTTTT
d_gene: -
len: 14
abundance: -
v_gene: TRBV4-3
j_gene: TRBJ2-2

CDR3aa: CASSPKGLAGYEQYF
CDR3nt: TGTGCCAGCAGCCCAAAAGGACTAGCGGGCTACGAGCAGTACTTC
d_gene: TRBD2
len: 15
abundance: -
v_gene: TRBV7-2
j_gene: TRBJ2-7

CDR3aa: CAISPRTSGPDRSYEQYF
CDR3nt: TGTGCCATCAGTCCTAGGACTAGCGGGCCGGACCGCTCCTACGAGCAGTACTTC
d_gene: TRBD2
len: 18
abundance: few
v_gene: TRBV10-3
j_gene: TRBJ2-7

CDR3aa: CSAKSPLGGTDTQYF
CDR3nt: TGCAGTGCGAAGAGCCCCCTCGGGGGGACAGATACGCAGTATTTT
d_gene: TRBD2
len: 15
abundance: -
v_gene: TRBV20-1
j_gene: TRBJ2-3

CDR3aa: CASSFQGGRARNTQYF
CDR3nt: TGTGCCAGCAGCTTCCAGGGCGGGAGGGCCAGGAATACGCAGTATTTT
d_gene: TRBD2
len: 16
abundance: -
v_gene: TRBV7-2
j_gene: TRBJ2-3

CDR3aa: CSARRGLAGFGETQYF
CDR3nt: TGCAGTGCTAGACGAGGACTAGCGGGATTTGGAGAGACCCAGTACTTC
d_gene: TRBD2
len: 16
abundance: -
v_gene: TRBV20-1
j_gene: TRBJ2-5

CDR3aa: CSAEQGSYF
CDR3nt: TGCAGTGCTGAACAGGGGAGCTACTTC
d_gene: TRBD1
len: 9
abundance: few
v_gene: TRBV20-1
j_gene: TRBJ2-7

CDR3aa: CSASQGSNQPQHF
CDR3nt: TGCAGTGCTTCCCAGGGGAGCAATCAGCCCCAGCATTTT
d_gene: -
len: 13
abundance: few
v_gene: TRBV20-1
j_gene: TRBJ1-5

CDR3aa: CASMGAGGSSPLHF
CDR3nt: TGTGCCAGCATGGGGGCAGGGGGATCATCACCCCTCCACTTT
d_gene: TRBD1
len: 14
abundance: few
v_gene: TRBV27
j_gene: TRBJ1-6

CDR3aa: CASSKAGGFGNEQFF
CDR3nt: TGTGCCAGCAGCAAGGCAGGGGGCTTCGGCAATGAGCAGTTCTTC
d_gene: TRBD1
len: 15
abundance: -
v_gene: TRBV28
j_gene: TRBJ2-1

CDR3aa: CASSVAFSGSYEQYF
CDR3nt: TGTGCCAGCAGCGTAGCTTTTTCAGGGTCCTACGAGCAGTACTTC
d_gene: -
len: 15
abundance: -
v_gene: TRBV9
j_gene: TRBJ2-7

CDR3aa: CASSLVRNQPQHF
CDR3nt: TGTGCCAGCAGTTTAGTCCGCAATCAGCCCCAGCATTTT
d_gene: -
len: 13
abundance: many
v_gene: TRBV12-3/TRBV12-4
j_gene: TRBJ1-5